Here is one T cell receptor beta chain with its context. Its specificity is unknown. Treatment of the sample: oral pan-JAK inhibitor, 5-10 mg twice daily. A FACSAria was used to sort CD4+ and CD8+ T cells. These cells came from PBMCs. This sample was taken from a study of CD8+ T cells in alopecia areata. In the study overall: Scoring of severity for treated patients was based on percentage of affected scalp area.

Study results and limitations: Having just one nonresponder leaves the connection between baseline CD8+ expansion and response unresolved. Normal-skin resident alphabeta T cells also appear among scalp sample sequences.

As the sequencing template, cDNA was produced by extracting RNA and reverse transcribing it. Some clones are missing from TCRdb's copy, which holds only in-frame ones; the method was immunoSEQ multiplex PCR. The top ten hold roughly a tenth of the sample, which has about 180,000 clones, about 51% seen once. Between the trimmed V and J ends, which lost 8 bases and 14 bases, there was a span of 18 bases. Germline V gene data show CDR1 as SNHLY and CDR2 as FYNNEI. CDR3 length equals 12 residues. The source was CD8+ T cells sorted from blood, collected around week 54, from a patient treated with tofacitinib. The sequence was obtained from a human donor with alopecia areata. The V call is TRBV2, the J call TRBJ1-4, with D possibly TRBD1 on 6 matching bases. This CDR3 reads CASSGGTQSLFF. The CDR3 nucleotides read TGTGCCAGCTCCGGGGGGACACAGTCCCTGTTTTTT.